The clone carrying this T cell receptor (beta chain) was seen ten or more times. What it binds is unknown. The data are from a study of identical twins. This CDR3 has 16 amino acids. Trimming took 2 bases from V and 8 from J, leaving 19 bases between them. Study-level results: Twins' excess sharing was less marked for out-of-frame beta sequences. Among out-of-frame alpha sequences shared by twins, low generation probability occurred in excess.

The authors used template switching to add a universal primer site and gave cDNA unique molecular identifiers. A single record per CDR3 protein comes from TCRdb applying MiXCR to the 5' RACE reads. The top ten hold around 1.6% of the sample, which has about 890,000 distinct CDR3 sequences, 9% to 15% seen once. A further study also used this sample, focusing on yellow fever vaccine responses in identical twins.

The receptor comes from a young woman in good health. The sequencing input was PBMCs. This rearrangement joins TRBV12-3 or TRBV12-4 to TRBJ2-4; D call uncertain. The CDR3 region is CASSLKTLLRRDIQYF. The CDR3 nucleotides are TGTGCCAGCAGTTTAAAGACGCTCCTCCGAAGGGACATTCAGTACTTC.